This TCR beta chain was identified in a study of human T cells and chemical hapten exposure. The time point: patch test 1, 2 weeks after DPC sensitization. Treatment given: therapeutic diphenylcyclopropenone sensitization with weekly scalp DPC. Unfractionated whole blood yielded the extracted total RNA. The authors' processing: TCR counts had a median of about 94,000 per sample and spanned roughly 23,224 to 700,000. A single record per CDR3 protein comes from TCRdb applying MiXCR to the RACE reads. TCRdb, not the authors, supplied the V and J calls. The data hold approximately 82,000 distinct CDR3 sequences, with over 9.5% observed a single time. Trimming shortened V by 3 bases and J by 0 bases, and 6 bases separated the two germline ends. Germline assignment: CDR1 SQVTM and CDR2 ANQGSEA. The CDR3 extends over 13 amino acids. This clonotype was observed a handful of times.

The rearrangement uses TRBV29-1 and TRBJ1-3; the D is unclear. The material sequenced was whole blood, taken in connection with sensitization to the hapten diphenylcyclopropenone (DPC). The receptor was derived from a woman aged 60 to 75 with alopecia areata. Some clones in this sample may be carry-over from other donors' samples. Here the CDR3 DNA reads TGCAGCGTTGACACATACTCTGGAAACACCATATATTTT. Translating gives CSVDTYSGNTIYF. Supplemented by reference TRBV29-1 and TRBJ1-3, the full variable domain reads SAVISQKPSRDICQRGTSLTIQCQVDSQVTMMFWYRQQPGQSLTLIATANQGSEATYESGFVIDKFPISRPNLTFSTLTVSNMSPEDSSIYLCSVDTYSGNTIYFGEGSWLTVV.